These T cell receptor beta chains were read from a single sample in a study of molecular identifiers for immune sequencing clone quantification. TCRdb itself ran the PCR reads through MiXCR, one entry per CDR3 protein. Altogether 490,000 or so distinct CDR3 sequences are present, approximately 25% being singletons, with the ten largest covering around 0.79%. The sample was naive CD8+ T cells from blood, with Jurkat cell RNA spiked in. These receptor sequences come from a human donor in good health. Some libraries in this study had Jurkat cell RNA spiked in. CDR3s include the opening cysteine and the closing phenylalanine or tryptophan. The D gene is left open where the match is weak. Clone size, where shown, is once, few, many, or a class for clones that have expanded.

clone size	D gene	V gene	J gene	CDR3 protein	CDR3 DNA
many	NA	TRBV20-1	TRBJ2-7	CSARNSRMYSYEQYF	TGCAGTGCTAGAAATAGCCGGATGTACTCCTACGAGCAGTACTTC
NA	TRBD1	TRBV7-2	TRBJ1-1	CASRQGAGNTEAFF	TGTGCCAGCAGGCAGGGGGCGGGGAACACTGAAGCTTTCTTT
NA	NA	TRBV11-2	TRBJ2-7	CASRGTQTYEQYF	TGTGCCAGCAGGGGGACGCAGACCTACGAGCAGTACTTC
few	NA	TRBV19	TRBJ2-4	CASTLDGLRQYF	TGTGCCAGTACCCTGGACGGATTAAGGCAGTACTTC
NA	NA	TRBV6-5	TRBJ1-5	CASNGTAYSNQPQHF	TGTGCCAGCAATGGGACTGCGTATAGCAATCAGCCCCAGCATTTT
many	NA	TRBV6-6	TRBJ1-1	CASSLGVAEAFF	TGTGCCAGCTCCCTAGGCGTGGCTGAAGCTTTCTTT
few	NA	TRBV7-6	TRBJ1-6	CASSFVQGGSPLHF	TGTGCCAGCAGCTTCGTCCAGGGCGGTTCACCCCTCCACTTT
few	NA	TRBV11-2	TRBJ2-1	CASSFLREQFF	TGTGCCAGCAGCTTTTTGAGGGAGCAGTTCTTC
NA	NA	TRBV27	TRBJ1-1	CASGPTFLGTEAFF	TGTGCCAGCGGGCCGACTTTCCTGGGCACTGAAGCTTTCTTT
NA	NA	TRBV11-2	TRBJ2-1	CASSLGSGVSYNEQFF	TGTGCCAGCAGCTTAGGTAGCGGTGTCTCCTACAATGAGCAGTTCTTC
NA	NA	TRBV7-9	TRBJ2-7	CASSLAAGRPYEQYF	TGTGCCAGCAGCTTAGCGGCAGGGCGACCCTACGAGCAGTACTTC
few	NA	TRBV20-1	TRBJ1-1	CSARWGTEAFF	TGCAGTGCTAGGTGGGGAACTGAAGCTTTCTTT
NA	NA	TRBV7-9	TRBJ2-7	CASSPPGLAGNYEQYF	TGTGCCAGCAGCCCCCCAGGGTTGGCGGGAAACTACGAGCAGTACTTC
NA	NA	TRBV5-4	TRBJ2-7	CASSLDDPRVGEQYF	TGTGCCAGCAGCTTGGATGACCCCAGGGTGGGGGAGCAGTACTTC
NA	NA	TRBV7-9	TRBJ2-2	CASSNPRDGELFF	TGTGCCAGCAGCAATCCCCGGGACGGGGAGCTGTTTTTT
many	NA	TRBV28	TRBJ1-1	CASRQTGNTEAFF	TGTGCCAGCAGACAAACAGGGAACACTGAAGCTTTCTTT
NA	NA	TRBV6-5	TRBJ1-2	CASSYSIEYGDNYGYTF	TGTGCCAGCAGTTACTCGATAGAATACGGAGATAACTATGGCTACACCTTC
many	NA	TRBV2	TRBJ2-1	CASTGPPSYNEQFF	TGTGCCAGTACAGGTCCCCCGTCCTACAATGAGCAGTTCTTC
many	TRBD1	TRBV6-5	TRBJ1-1	CASSYSRGLTEAFF	TGTGCCAGCAGTTACAGCAGGGGGCTTACTGAAGCTTTCTTT
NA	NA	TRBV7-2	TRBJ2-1	CASSLVGLADSYNEQFF	TGTGCCAGCAGCTTAGTGGGTTTAGCGGACTCCTACAATGAGCAGTTCTTC
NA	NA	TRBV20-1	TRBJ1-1	CSARDLRGPNTEAFF	TGCAGTGCTAGAGACTTAAGGGGCCCGAACACTGAAGCTTTCTTT
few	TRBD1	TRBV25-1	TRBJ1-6	CASSELDRDRNSPLHF	TGTGCCAGCAGTGAACTGGACAGGGATCGGAATTCACCCCTCCACTTT
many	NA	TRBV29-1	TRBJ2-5	CSVEDPRQVKETQYF	TGCAGCGTTGAAGATCCTCGGCAGGTCAAAGAGACCCAGTACTTC
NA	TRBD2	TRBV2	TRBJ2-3	CASGELAADTQYF	TGTGCCAGCGGTGAACTAGCGGCAGATACGCAGTATTTT
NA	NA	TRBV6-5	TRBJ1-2	CASSYRGGYGYTF	TGTGCCAGCAGTTACAGGGGAGGATATGGCTACACCTTC
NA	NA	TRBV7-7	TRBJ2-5	CASSLVSNPPGGLRETQYF	TGTGCTAGCAGCTTAGTCTCTAACCCGCCAGGGGGGCTTCGGGAGACCCAGTACTTC
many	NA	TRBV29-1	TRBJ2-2	CSVLRGSGELFF	TGCAGCGTGCTGAGGGGATCCGGGGAGCTGTTTTTT
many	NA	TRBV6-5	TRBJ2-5	CASSYSGLMETQYF	TGTGCCAGCAGTTACAGCGGTCTCATGGAGACCCAGTACTTC
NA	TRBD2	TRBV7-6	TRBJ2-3	CASSFHAPRTGGPGSTDTQYF	TGTGCCAGCAGCTTCCACGCGCCTAGAACGGGAGGGCCGGGGAGCACAGATACGCAGTATTTT
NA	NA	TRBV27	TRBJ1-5	CASRRSRDSNQPQHF	TGTGCCAGCAGGAGAAGCCGGGATAGCAATCAGCCCCAGCATTTT
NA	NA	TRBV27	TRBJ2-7	CASSFRGGGASEQYF	TGTGCCAGCAGTTTCCGGGGAGGGGGGGCATCCGAGCAGTACTTC
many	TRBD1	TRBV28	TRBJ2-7	CASRASGQYYEQYF	TGTGCCAGCAGGGCCTCGGGACAGTACTACGAGCAGTACTTC
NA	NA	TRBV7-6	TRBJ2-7	CASSLGLEGFEQYF	TGTGCCAGCAGCTTGGGACTTGAGGGGTTCGAGCAGTACTTC
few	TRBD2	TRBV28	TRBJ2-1	CASRQGLASYNEQFF	TGTGCCAGCAGGCAGGGACTAGCGAGCTACAATGAGCAGTTCTTC
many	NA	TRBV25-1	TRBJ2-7	CASRTGRNEQYF	TGTGCCAGCAGAACTGGGAGGAACGAGCAGTACTTC